This TCR beta chain was documented in a study of OX40 agonist ivuxolimab in advanced cancers. Measured with immunoSEQ multiplex PCR; TCRdb has only the in-frame clones, and not every one. The repertoire includes about 53,000 clones, approximately 84% of them detected once, and approximately 13% sits in the top ten. Trimming removed 6 bases at V and 4 bases at J, with 6 bases between. CDR3 size: 11 residues. Germline V CDR1 and CDR2: KGHSH, LQKENI. Concerning this clone: Other DNA sequences of this sample code for an identical CDR3.

The rearrangement joins TRBV18 to TRBJ2-5, with D hard to call. Sequenced material: CD4+ or CD8+ T cells sorted from blood, taken in a trial of the OX40 agonist ivuxolimab. This sequence originates from an adult with an advanced solid tumor such as melanoma, head and neck, liver or kidney cancer. This CDR3 is CASSPGETQYF. The CDR3 DNA reads TGTGCCAGCTCGCCAGGAGAGACCCAGTACTTC. Supplemented by reference TRBV18 and TRBJ2-5, the full variable domain reads NAGVMQNPRHLVRRRGQEARLRCSPMKGHSHVYWYRQLPEEGLKFMVYLQKENIIDESGMPKERFSAEFPKEGPSILRIQQVVRGDSAAYFCASSPGETQYFGPGTRLLVL.